Following are 9 T cell receptor beta chains from one sample sequenced in a study of tumor-infiltrating lymphocytes in primary liver carcinoma (dated by TCRdb to 2017 to 2019). The sequencer was an Illumina HiSeq 2500. Starting from roughly 540 ng total RNA, TCRbeta-specific cDNA was produced by reverse transcription with a constant-region primer and ProtoScript II reverse transcriptase. Three nested multiplex PCR rounds, following a slightly modified ARM-PCR procedure, were used to build the TCRbeta libraries. Each of the first two PCR rounds ran for about 10 cycles and used multiplex TRBV1-TRBV30 forward primers together with a Cbeta reverse primer. Clones were called with MiXCR by TCRdb after fastp trimmed the public reads at Q25, and only in-frame beta chains were retained. Rows with one shared CDR3 protein collapse into an entry with the most common genes and DNA. Present in this sample are about 64,000 distinct CDR3 sequences, about 71% of which were seen just once. About 40% of the sample rests with the top ten.

Total RNA and DNA were co-extracted without cell sorting from about 19-30 mg of bulk tissue using the AllPrep DNA/RNA mini kit. Sequencing was carried out using liver tumor tissue from sampling region 4. The cell subset or site label here, explained by the study, means: tumor region T4, right-lateral pole. Receptors originate from a man aged 40-50 years with primary liver carcinoma and hepatitis B virus infection.

In the case of this clonotype: It is likely a read error, because the conserved phenylalanine at the end of the CDR3 is missing. The chain employs TRBV7-9 and TRBJ2-1; 12 bases fit TRBD2. With V trimmed by 2 bases and J by 6 bases, 11 bases remained unmatched. The CDR3 sequence is 18 residues long. Germline CDR1 reads SEHNR; CDR2 reads FQNEAQ (reference sequence). The CDR3 sequence: CASSLRLAGGVEGNEQFS. CDR3 DNA: TGTGCCAGCAGCTTACGTCTAGCGGGAGGGGTAGAAGGCAATGAGCAGTTCTCC.

The sample holds a few counts of this clonotype. The chain has TRBV5-5 and TRBJ1-5; D is uncertain. The CDR3 is 13 residues long. CDR1 and CDR2 (germline): SGHKS, YYEKEE (reference sequence). V lost 2 bases and J 8 bases, leaving 11 bases between the germline ends. In DNA, the CDR3 is TGTGCCAGCAGCTTAACGGGGTCGGAGCCCCAGCATTTT. Protein sequence: CASSLTGSEPQHF.

Comments on this clonotype: One base away lies a much larger clone, so this may be a sequencing read error. CDR3 in DNA: TGTGCCAGCAGCTTAGTAAGACAGGGCTATGGCTACACCTTC. This sequence encodes CASSLVRQGYGYTF. V is TRBV7-9 and J is TRBJ1-2; 7 bases are a match to TRBD1. The junction had 3 bases not matched to a gene; V was cut back by 1 base and J by 4 bases. The V gene's germline CDR1 is SEHNR and CDR2 FQNEAQ (reference sequence). The CDR3 is 14 amino acids.

For this clonotype: This is likely a read error, given that the CDR3 carries no conserved phenylalanine or tryptophan at its end. The limits of the CDR3 on the DNA are not certain, so only TCRdb's listed CDR3 is given. The genes are TRBV11-2 and TRBJ2-2; the table calls TRBD1, which could not be checked here. The CDR3 is made up of 17 amino acids, end residues included. Germline V gene data show CDR1 as SGHAT and CDR2 as FQNNGV. CDR3: CASSLALGGANTWELSL.

A note on this clonotype: At one end, the junction sequence differs from germline, possibly due to a read error. J is TRBJ2-7 and V is TRBV6-6; D gene uncertain. Germline CDR1 MNHNY, CDR2 SVGAGI (reference sequence). The CDR3 runs 12 residues. For the CDR3, the DNA is TGTGCCAGCAGTGATAGGGTCGGCGAGGAGTACTTC. It specifies CASSDRVGEEYF.

On this clonotype: This likely comes from a read error, as the CDR3 has no conserved phenylalanine or tryptophan at its end. The DNA is omitted, as the CDR3 cannot be located on it reliably, and the CDR3 follows TCRdb's listing. This rearrangement joins TRBV10-3 to TRBJ1-1; TRBD1 is the table's D call and was not checked against the DNA. Germline values: CDR1 ENHRY, CDR2 SYGVKD. The CDR3 length equals 13 residues, ends included. This chain's CDR3 is CAIRQGFSTEAFS.

In regard to this clonotype: Being one base from a much bigger clone, this may be a read error. This rearrangement joins TRBV29-1 to TRBJ2-7; 8 bases match TRBD1. The CDR3 is 13 residues long. V trimming: 4 bases; J trimming: 8 bases; junction bases outside the gene matches: 10. CDR1 SQVTM and CDR2 ANQGSEA come from the germline V gene. The CDR3 reads CSVGQGNVYKQYF. The DNA of the CDR3 is TGCAGCGTTGGACAGGGGAATGTTTACAAGCAGTACTTC.

As regards this clonotype: Since a much larger clone is just one base distant, this may be a read error. The J gene is TRBJ1-1, the V gene TRBV11-1; 8 bases are a match to TRBD1. The CDR3 runs to 14 residues. Germline V gives CDR1 SGHAT, CDR2 FQDESV (reference sequence). The CDR3 nucleotides are TGTACCAGCAGCTTACCGACAGGGGTTACTGAAGCTTTCTTT. Protein sequence: CTSSLPTGVTEAFF.

As for this clonotype: This CDR3 is missing its conserved last phenylalanine or tryptophan, likely due to a read error. The limits of the CDR3 on the DNA are not certain, so only TCRdb's listed CDR3 is given. The chain is built from TRBV4-2 and TRBJ2-2; no DNA check was done on the table's D call, TRBD2. Germline V gene lookup returns CDR1 LGHNA and CDR2 YNFKEQ. The CDR3 length equals 18 residues, ends included. CDR3 amino acids: CASSQQRFSQVNTGELLL.